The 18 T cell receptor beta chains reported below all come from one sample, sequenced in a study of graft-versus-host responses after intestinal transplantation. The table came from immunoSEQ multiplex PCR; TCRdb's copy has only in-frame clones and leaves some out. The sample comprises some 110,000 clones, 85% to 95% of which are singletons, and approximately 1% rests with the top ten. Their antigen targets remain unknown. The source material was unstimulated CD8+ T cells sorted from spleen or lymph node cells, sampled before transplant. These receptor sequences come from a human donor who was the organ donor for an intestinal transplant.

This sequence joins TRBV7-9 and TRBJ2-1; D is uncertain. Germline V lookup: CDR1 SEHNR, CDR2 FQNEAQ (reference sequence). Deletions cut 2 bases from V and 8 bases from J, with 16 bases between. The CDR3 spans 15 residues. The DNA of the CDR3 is TGTGCCAGCAGCTTAACCACGGTCTCTCGGGATGAGCAGTTCTTC. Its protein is CASSLTTVSRDEQFF.

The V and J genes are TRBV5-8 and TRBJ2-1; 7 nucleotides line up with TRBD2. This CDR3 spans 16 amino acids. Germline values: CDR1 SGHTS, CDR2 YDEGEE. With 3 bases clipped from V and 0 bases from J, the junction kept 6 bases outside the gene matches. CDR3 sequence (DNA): TGTGCCAGCAGCTCTATAGCGGGTAGCTCCTACAATGAGCAGTTCTTC. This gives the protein CASSSIAGSSYNEQFF. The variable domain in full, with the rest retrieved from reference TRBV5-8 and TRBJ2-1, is EAGVTQSPTHLIKTRGQQATLRCSPISGHTSVYWYQQALGLGLQFLLWYDEGEERNRGNFPPRFSGRQFPNYSSELNVNALELEDSALYLCASSSIAGSSYNEQFFGPGTRLTVL.

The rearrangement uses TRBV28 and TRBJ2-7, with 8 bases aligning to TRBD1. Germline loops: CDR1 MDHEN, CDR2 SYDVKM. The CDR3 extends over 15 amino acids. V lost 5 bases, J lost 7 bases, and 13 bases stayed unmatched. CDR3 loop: CASSPTTGAPGEQYF. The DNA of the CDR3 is TGTGCCAGCAGTCCCACGACAGGGGCCCCGGGTGAGCAGTACTTC.

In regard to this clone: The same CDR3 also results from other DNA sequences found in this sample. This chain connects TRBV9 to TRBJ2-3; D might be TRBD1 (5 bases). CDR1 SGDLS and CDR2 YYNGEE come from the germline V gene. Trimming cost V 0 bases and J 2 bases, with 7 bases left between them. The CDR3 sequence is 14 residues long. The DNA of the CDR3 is TGTGCCAGCAGCGTAGAGGGGCTCACAGATACGCAGTATTTT. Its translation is CASSVEGLTDTQYF.

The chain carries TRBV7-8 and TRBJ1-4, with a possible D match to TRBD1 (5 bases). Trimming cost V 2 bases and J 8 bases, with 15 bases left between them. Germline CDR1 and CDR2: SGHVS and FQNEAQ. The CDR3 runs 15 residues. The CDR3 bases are TGTGCCAGCAGCTTAAATGGGCAGGGCCGGGAAAAACTGTTTTTT. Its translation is CASSLNGQGREKLFF.

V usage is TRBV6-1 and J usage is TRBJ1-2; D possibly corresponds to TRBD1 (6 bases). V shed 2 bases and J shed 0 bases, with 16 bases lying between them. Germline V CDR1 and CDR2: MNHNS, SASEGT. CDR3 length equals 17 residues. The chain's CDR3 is CASSERGIGVSNYGYTF. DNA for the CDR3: TGTGCCAGCAGTGAAAGGGGGATAGGGGTTTCTAACTATGGCTACACCTTC.

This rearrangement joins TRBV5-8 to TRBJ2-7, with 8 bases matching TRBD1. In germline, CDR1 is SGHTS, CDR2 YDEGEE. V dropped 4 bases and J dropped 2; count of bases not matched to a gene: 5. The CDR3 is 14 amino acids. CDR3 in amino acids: CASSGGQGPYEQYF. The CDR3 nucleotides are TGTGCCAGCAGCGGCGGACAGGGCCCCTACGAGCAGTACTTC.

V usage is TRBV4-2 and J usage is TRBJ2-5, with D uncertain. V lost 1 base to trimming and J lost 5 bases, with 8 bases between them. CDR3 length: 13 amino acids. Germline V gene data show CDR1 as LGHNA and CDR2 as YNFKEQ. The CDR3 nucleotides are TGTGCCAGCAGCCAAGCTTGGTCCGAGACCCAGTACTTC. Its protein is CASSQAWSETQYF.

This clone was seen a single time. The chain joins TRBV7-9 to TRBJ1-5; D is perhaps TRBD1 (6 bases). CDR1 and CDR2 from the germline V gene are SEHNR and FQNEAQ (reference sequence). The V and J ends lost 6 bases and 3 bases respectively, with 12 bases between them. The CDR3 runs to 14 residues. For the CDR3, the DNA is TGTGCCAGCAGTTTGGACAGCCTCAATCAGCCCCAGCATTTT. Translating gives CASSLDSLNQPQHF.

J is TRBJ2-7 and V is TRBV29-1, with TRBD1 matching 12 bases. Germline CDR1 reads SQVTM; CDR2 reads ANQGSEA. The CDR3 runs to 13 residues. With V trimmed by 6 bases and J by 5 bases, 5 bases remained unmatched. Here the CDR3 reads CSVGDRGLHEQYF. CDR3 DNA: TGCAGCGTGGGGGACAGGGGGCTCCACGAGCAGTACTTC.

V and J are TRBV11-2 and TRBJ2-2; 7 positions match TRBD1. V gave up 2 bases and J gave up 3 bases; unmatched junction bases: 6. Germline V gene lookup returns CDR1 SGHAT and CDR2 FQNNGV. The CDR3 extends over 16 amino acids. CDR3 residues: CASSLSDRAYTGELFF. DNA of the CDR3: TGTGCCAGCAGCTTATCTGACAGGGCGTACACCGGGGAGCTGTTTTTT.

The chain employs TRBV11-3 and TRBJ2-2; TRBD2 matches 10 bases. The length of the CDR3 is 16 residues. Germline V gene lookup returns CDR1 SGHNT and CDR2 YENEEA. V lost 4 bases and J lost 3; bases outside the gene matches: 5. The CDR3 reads CASSSWTSGDTGELFF. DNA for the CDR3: TGTGCCAGCAGCTCATGGACTAGCGGAGACACCGGGGAGCTGTTTTTT.

This chain's CDR3 is CASTWRTGEEQYF. Written as DNA, the CDR3 is TGTGCCAGCACCTGGAGGACAGGGGAAGAGCAGTACTTC. V gene TRBV28 combines with J gene TRBJ2-7; 9 bases fit TRBD1. This CDR3 is 13 amino acids long. J gave up 7 bases and V 7 bases, and 8 bases lay outside the gene matches. Per the germline V gene, CDR1 is MDHEN and CDR2 is SYDVKM.

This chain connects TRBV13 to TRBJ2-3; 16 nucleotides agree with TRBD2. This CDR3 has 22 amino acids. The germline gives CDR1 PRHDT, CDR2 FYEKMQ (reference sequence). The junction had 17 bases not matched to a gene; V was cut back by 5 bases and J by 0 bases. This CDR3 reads CASSPRGTSGRAPLPSTDTQYF. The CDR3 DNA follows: TGTGCCAGCAGCCCCCGGGGGACTAGCGGGAGGGCTCCTCTACCTAGCACAGATACGCAGTATTTT. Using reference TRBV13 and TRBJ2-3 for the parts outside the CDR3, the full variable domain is AAGVIQSPRHLIKEKRETATLKCYPIPRHDTVYWYQQGPGQDPQFLISFYEKMQSDKGSIPDRFSAQQFSDYHSELNMSSLELGDSALYFCASSPRGTSGRAPLPSTDTQYFGPGTRLTVL.

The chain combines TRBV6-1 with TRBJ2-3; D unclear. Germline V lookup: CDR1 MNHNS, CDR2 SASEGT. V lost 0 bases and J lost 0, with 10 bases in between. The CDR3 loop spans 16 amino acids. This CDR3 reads CASSEAGFSSTDTQYF. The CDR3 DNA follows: TGTGCCAGCAGTGAAGCAGGGTTCTCTAGCACAGATACGCAGTATTTT.

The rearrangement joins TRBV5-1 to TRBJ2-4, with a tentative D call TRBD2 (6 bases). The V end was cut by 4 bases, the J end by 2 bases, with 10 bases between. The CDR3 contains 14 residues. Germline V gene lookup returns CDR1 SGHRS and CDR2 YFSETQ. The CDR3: CASSPGRTKNIQYF. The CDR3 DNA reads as TGCGCCAGCAGCCCGGGGAGGACCAAAAACATTCAGTACTTC.

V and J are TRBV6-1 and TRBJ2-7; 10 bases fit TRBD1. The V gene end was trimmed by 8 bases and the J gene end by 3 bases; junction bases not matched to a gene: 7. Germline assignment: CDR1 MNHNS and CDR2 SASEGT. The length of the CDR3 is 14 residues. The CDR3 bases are TGTGCCAGCGCCCCCCGGACAGGGGGCTACGAGCAGTACTTC. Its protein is CASAPRTGGYEQYF.

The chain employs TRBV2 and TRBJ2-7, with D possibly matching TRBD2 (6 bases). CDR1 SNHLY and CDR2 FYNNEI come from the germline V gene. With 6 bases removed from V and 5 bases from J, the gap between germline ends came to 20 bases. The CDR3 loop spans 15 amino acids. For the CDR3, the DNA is TGTGCCAGCAGGGATAGAGCGTACTCGGGGGACGAGCAGTACTTC. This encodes CASRDRAYSGDEQYF.